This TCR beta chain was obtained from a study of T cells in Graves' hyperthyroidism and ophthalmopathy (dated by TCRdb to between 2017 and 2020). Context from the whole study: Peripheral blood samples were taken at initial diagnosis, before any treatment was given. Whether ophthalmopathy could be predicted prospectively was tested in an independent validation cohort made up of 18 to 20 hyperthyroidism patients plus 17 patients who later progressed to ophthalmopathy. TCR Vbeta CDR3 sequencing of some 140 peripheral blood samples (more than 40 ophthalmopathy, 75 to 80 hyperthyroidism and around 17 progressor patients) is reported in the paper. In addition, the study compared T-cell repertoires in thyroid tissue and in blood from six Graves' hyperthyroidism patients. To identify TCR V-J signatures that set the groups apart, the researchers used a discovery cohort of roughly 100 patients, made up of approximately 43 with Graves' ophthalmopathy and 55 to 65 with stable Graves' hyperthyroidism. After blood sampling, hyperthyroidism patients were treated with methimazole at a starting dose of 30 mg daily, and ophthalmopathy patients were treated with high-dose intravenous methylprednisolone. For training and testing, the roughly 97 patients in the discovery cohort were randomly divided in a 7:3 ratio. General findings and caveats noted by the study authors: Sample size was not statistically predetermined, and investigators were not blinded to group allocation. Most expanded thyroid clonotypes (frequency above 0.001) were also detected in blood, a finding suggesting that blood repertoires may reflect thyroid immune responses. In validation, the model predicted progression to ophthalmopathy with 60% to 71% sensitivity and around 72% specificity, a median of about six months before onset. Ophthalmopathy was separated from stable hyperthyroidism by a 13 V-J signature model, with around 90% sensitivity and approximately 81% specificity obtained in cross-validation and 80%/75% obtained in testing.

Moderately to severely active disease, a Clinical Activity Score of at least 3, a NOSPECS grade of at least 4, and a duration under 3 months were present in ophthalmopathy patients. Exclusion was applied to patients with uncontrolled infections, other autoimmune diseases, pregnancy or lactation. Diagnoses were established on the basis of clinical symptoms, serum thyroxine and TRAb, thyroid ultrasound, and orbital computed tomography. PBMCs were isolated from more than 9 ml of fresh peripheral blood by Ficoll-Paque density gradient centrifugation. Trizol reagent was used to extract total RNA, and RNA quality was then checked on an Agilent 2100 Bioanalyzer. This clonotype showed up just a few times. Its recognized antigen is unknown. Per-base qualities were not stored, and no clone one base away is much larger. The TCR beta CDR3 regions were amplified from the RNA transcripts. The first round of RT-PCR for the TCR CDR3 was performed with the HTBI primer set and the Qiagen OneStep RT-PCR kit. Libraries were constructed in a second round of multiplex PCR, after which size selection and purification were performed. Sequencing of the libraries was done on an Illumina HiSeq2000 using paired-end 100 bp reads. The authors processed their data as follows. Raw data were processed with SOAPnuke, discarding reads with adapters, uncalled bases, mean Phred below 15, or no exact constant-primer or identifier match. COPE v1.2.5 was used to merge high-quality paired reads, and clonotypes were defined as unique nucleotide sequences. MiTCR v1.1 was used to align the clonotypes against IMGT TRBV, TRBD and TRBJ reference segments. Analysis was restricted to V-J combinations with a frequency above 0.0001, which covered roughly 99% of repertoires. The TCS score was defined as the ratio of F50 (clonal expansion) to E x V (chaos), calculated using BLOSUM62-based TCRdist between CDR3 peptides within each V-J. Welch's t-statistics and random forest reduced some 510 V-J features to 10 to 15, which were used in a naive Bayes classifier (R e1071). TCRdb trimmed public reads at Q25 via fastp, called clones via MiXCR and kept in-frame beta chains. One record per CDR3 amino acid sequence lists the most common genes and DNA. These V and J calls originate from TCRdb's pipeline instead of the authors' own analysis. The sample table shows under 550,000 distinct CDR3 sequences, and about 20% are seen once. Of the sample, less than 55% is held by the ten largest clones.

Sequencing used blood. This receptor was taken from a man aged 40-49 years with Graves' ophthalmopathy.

CDR3 protein: CASSLGALQAPLHF. Here is the DNA: TGTGCCAGCAGTTTGGGGGCTCTCCAGGCACCCCTCCACTTT. The rearrangement joined TRBV12-3 or TRBV12-4 to TRBJ1-6; the D region possibly corresponds to TRBD1 (6 bases align). The trim is 3 bases for V and 11 bases for J, with a gap of 14 bases between the germline ends. The CDR3 sequence holds 14 residues, the cysteine and phenylalanine included. Just the 42-base CDR3 DNA is kept, in frame starting at base 1.